The 7 T cell receptor beta chains presented below share a single source sample, sequenced in a study of monozygotic twins with inflammatory bowel disease. TCRdb re-called the 5' RACE reads, yielding one record per CDR3 amino acid sequence without DNA. With more than 350,000 distinct CDR3 sequences in the sample, the ten largest clones hold more than 2%. The sequenced sample consisted of blood. Receptors were obtained from a human donor with ulcerative colitis or Crohn's disease, or a healthy co-twin of an affected twin (not recorded which).

The chain links TRBV11-2 to TRBJ2-7; TCRdb outputs TRBD1, but without DNA this stays unchecked. CDR1 and CDR2 (germline): SGHAT, FQNNGV. There are 18 residues in the CDR3. The CDR3 spells CASSSTPGEQGTSGEQYF.

The chain couples TRBV7-2 to TRBJ2-4. The CDR3 loop spans 11 amino acids. CDR1 is SGHTA, CDR2 FQGNSA, per germline. The CDR3 is CASSLGDIQYF. The full variable domain, with the rest looked up from reference TRBV7-2 and TRBJ2-4, is GAGVSQSPSNKVTEKGKDVELRCDPISGHTALYWYRQSLGQGLEFLIYFQGNSAPDKSGLPSDRFSAERTGGSVSTLTIQRTQQEDSAVYLCASSLGDIQYFGAGTRLSVL.

The chain joins TRBV30 to TRBJ2-7. CDR3 size: 14 residues. Germline CDR1 and CDR2: GTSNPN and SVGIG (reference sequence). The chain's CDR3 is CAWSVGGISYEQYF. The full variable domain, in which reference TRBV30 and TRBJ2-7 provide the parts outside the CDR3, is SQTIHQWPATLVQPVGSPLSLECTVEGTSNPNLYWYRQAAGRGLQLLFYSVGIGQISSEVPQNLSASRPQDRQFILSSKKLLLSDSGFYLCAWSVGGISYEQYFGPGTRLTVT.

The V and J genes are TRBV3-1 and TRBJ2-4; the TCRdb D gene call, TRBD1, has no DNA to confirm it. CDR3 size: 15 residues. Looked up from germline, CDR1 is LGHDT and CDR2 is YNNKEL (reference sequence). CDR3 protein: CASSQRDRVWNIQYF.

V usage is TRBV4-2 and J usage is TRBJ2-3; the D call from TCRdb, TRBD2, cannot be confirmed without DNA. Germline-derived CDR1 and CDR2 are LGHNA and YNFKEQ. CDR3 length: 16 amino acids. The CDR3 is CASSYTSGEGADTQYF.

The chain links TRBV20-1 to TRBJ2-3; TCRdb reports TRBD1, a call that lacks DNA to check it against. Germline loops: CDR1 DFQATT, CDR2 SNEGSKA (reference sequence). The CDR3 is 16 amino acids. CDR3 amino acids: CSARDPRGRNTDTQYF.

The genes are TRBV20-1 and TRBJ1-5. There are 14 residues in the CDR3. Germline V CDR1 and CDR2: DFQATT, SNEGSKA (reference sequence). The CDR3 loop reads CSARDSVENQPQHF.